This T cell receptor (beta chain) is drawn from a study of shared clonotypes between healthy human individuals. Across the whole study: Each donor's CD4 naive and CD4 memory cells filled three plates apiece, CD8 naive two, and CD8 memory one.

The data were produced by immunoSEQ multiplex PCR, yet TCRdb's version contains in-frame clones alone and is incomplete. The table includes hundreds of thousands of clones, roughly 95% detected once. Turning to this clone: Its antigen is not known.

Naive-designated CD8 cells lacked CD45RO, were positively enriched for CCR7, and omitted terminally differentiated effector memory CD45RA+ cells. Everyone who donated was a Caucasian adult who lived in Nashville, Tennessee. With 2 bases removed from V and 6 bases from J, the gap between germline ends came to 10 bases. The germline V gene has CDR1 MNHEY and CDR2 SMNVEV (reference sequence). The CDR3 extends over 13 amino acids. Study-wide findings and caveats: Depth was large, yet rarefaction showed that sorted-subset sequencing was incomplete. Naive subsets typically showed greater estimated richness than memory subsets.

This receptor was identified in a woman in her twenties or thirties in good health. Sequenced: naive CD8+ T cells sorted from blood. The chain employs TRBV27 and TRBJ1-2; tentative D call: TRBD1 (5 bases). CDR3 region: CASSLGGLDGYTF. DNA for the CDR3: TGTGCCAGCAGTTTAGGGGGATTGGATGGCTACACCTTC.